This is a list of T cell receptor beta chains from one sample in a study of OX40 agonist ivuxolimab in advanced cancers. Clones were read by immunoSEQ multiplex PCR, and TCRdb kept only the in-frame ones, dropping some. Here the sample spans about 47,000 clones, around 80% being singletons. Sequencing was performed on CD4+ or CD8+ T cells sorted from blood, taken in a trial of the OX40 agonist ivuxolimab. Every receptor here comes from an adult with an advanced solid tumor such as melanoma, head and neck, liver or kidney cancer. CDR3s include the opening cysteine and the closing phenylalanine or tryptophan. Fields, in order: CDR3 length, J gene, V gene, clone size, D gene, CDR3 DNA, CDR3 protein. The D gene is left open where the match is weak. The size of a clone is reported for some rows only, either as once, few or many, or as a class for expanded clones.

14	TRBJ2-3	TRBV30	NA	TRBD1	TGTGCCTGGAGTGTCCCGGGACAGGGTTATACGCAGTATTTT	CAWSVPGQGYTQYF
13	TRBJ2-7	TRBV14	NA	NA	TGTGCCAGCAGCCAGGGACGGACCTACGAGCAGTACTTC	CASSQGRTYEQYF
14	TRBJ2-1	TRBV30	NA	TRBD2	TGTGCCTGGAGTGTGGGACTAGCCATGGGGGAGCAGTTCTTC	CAWSVGLAMGEQFF
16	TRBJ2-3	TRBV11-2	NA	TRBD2	TGTGCCAGCAGCATACTAGCGGGGGTAGGCACAGATACGCAGTATTTT	CASSILAGVGTDTQYF
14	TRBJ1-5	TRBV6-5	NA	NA	TGTGCCAGCAGTAGATCGCACGGCAATCAGCCCCAGCATTTT	CASSRSHGNQPQHF
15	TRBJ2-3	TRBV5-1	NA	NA	TGCGCCAGCAGCCCACAGGGGACTAGCACAGATACGCAGTATTTT	CASSPQGTSTDTQYF
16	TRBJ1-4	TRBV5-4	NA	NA	TGTGCCAGCAGCCCGAACCGGGACACAACTAATGAAAAACTGTTTTTT	CASSPNRDTTNEKLFF
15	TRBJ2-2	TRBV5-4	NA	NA	TGTGCCAGCAGCTTATCCCAGACGAACACCGGGGAGCTGTTTTTT	CASSLSQTNTGELFF
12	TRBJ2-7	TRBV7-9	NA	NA	TGTGCCAGCAGCCCGAACTTAGGCGAGCAGTACTTC	CASSPNLGEQYF
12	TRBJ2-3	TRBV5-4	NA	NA	TGTGCCAGCAGCTTACTCCGGGATACGCAGTATTTT	CASSLLRDTQYF
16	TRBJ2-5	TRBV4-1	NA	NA	TGCGCCAGCAGCCAAGATCGTTGGGGGCCAGGAGGGACCCAGTACTTC	CASSQDRWGPGGTQYF
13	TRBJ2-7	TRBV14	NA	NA	TGTGCCAGCAGCCAAGCTCGGGCGTCCGAGCAGTACTTC	CASSQARASEQYF
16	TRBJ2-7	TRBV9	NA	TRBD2	TGTGCCAGCAGCGTAGAGGGGACTAGCGGTCCCTACGAGCAGTACTTC	CASSVEGTSGPYEQYF
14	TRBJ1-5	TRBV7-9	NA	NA	TGTGCCAGCAGCTTCAAGGGGGGCAATCAGCCCCAGCATTTT	CASSFKGGNQPQHF
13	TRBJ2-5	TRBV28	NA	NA	TGTGCCAGCAGTTTGGGCAGACAAGAGACCCAGTACTTC	CASSLGRQETQYF
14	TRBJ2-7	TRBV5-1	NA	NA	TGCGCCAGCAGCTTGGGACCGGCGGGCTACGAGCAGTACTTC	CASSLGPAGYEQYF
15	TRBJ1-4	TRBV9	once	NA	TGTGCCAGCAGCGCGACAGGTGCAACTAATGAAAAACTGTTTTTT	CASSATGATNEKLFF
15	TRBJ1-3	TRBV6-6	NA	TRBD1	TGTGCCAGCAGTTTCCAGGGGGAGTGGGGAAACACCATATATTTT	CASSFQGEWGNTIYF
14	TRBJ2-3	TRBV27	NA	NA	TGTGCCAGCAGTGCATGGACAGTCACAGATACGCAGTATTTT	CASSAWTVTDTQYF
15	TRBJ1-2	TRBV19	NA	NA	TGTGCCAGTAGTGTAACCCCGGACGGCTCAAATGGCTACACCTTC	CASSVTPDGSNGYTF
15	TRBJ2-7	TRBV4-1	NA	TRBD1	TGCGCCAGCAGCCTCCGGACAGGGTTGGGGAACGAGCAGTACTTC	CASSLRTGLGNEQYF
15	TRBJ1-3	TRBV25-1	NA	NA	TGTGCCAGCAGTGATCGCAGTACTACTGGAAACACCATATATTTT	CASSDRSTTGNTIYF
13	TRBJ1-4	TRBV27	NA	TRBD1	TGTGCCAGCAGTCCATTACAGGGGGAAAAACTGTTTTTT	CASSPLQGEKLFF
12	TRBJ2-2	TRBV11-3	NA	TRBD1	TGTGCCAGCAGCCAGGACAGGGGGGATCTGTTTTTT	CASSQDRGDLFF
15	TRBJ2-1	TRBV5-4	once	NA	TGTGCCACCGCGCGTCGTGGCTTCTCCTACAATGAGCAGTTCTTC	CATARRGFSYNEQFF
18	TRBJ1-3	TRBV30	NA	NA	TGTGCCTGCTACCTAAAACCGGGACCACTGAGGGCTGGAAACACCATATATTTT	CACYLKPGPLRAGNTIYF
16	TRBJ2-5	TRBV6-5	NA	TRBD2	TGTGCCAGCAGTTACTCGACCGGGAGGACGCAAGAGACCCAGTACTTC	CASSYSTGRTQETQYF
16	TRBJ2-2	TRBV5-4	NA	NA	TGTGCCAGCAGCTTGAAAAGGGGGGGTGACACCGGGGAGCTGTTTTTT	CASSLKRGGDTGELFF
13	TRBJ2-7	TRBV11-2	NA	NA	TGTGCCAGCAGCTTAGCGGGAGTTTCCGAGCAGTACTTC	CASSLAGVSEQYF
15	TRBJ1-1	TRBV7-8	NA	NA	TGTGCCAGCAGCCGGGAACGGCCTGGGGACACTGAAGCTTTCTTT	CASSRERPGDTEAFF
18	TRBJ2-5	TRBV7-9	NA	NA	TGTGCCAGCAGCCCAACAGGGTTCGTTTTCCGCGCACAAGAGACCCAGTACTTC	CASSPTGFVFRAQETQYF
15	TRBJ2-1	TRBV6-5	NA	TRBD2	TGTGCCAGCAGACTGACTAGCGGGCCGTACAATGAGCAGTTCTTC	CASRLTSGPYNEQFF
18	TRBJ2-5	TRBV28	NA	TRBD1	TGTGCCAGCAGTTTATTGGGGGTGACAGGGGATATACAAGAGACCCAGTACTTC	CASSLLGVTGDIQETQYF
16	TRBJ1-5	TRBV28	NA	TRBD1	TGTGCCAGCAGTTCCGGGAGGGACAGGGCTGGTCAGCCCCAGCATTTT	CASSSGRDRAGQPQHF
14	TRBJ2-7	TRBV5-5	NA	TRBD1	TGTGCCAGCAGCTTTTTTACAGGGGGTTACGAGCAGTACTTC	CASSFFTGGYEQYF
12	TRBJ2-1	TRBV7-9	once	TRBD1	TGTGCCAGCGCCGGGACAGGGGATGAGCAGTTCTTC	CASAGTGDEQFF
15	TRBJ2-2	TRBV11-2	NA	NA	TGTGCCAGCAGCTTCAGTGACACACTCACCGGGGAGCTGTTTTTT	CASSFSDTLTGELFF
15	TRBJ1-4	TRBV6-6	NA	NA	TGTGCCAGCAGTTACTCGAAGGGGAGTGGGGAAAAACTGTTTTTT	CASSYSKGSGEKLFF
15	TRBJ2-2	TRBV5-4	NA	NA	TGTGCCAGCAGCTTGTTGGCAGGGGAAGCCGGGGAGCTGTTTTTT	CASSLLAGEAGELFF
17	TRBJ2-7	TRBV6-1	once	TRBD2	TGTGCCAGCAGTGAAACTAGCGGACGACTAACCACCTACGAGCAGTACTTC	CASSETSGRLTTYEQYF
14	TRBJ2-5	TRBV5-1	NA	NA	TGCGCCAGCAGTCGCCGGGGGTCCCAAGAGACCCAGTACTTC	CASSRRGSQETQYF
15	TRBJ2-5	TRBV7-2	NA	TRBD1	TGTGCCAGCAGCTTAGGGGGGGACAGGGAAGAGACCCAGTACTTC	CASSLGGDREETQYF
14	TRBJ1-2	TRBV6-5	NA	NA	TGTGCCAGCAGTTCTACAGGGAACTACTATGGCTACACCTTC	CASSSTGNYYGYTF
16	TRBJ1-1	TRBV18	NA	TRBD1	TGTGCCAGCTCACCTCCGGACAGGGGATGGAACACTGAAGCTTTCTTT	CASSPPDRGWNTEAFF
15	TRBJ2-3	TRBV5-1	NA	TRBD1	TGCGCCAGCAGCGGGTTAACAGGGGGCAAAGATACGCAGTATTTT	CASSGLTGGKDTQYF
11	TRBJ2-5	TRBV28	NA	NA	TGTGCCAGCACCAGGGGAGAGACCCAGTACTTC	CASTRGETQYF
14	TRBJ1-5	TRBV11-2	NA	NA	TGTGCCAGCAGCAAGGTGGGGATCAATCAGCCCCAGCATTTT	CASSKVGINQPQHF
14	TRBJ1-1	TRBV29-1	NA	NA	TGCAGCGTTGAAGATTTAATGATGGGGACTGAAGCTTTCTTT	CSVEDLMMGTEAFF
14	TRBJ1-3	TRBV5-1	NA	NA	TGCGCCAGCAGCCAGGGTTCCATAGGAAACACCATATATTTT	CASSQGSIGNTIYF
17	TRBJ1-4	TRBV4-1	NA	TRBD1	TGCGCCAGCAGCCAAGAAGTAACCGGGACAGAGATGGAAAAACTGTTTTTT	CASSQEVTGTEMEKLFF
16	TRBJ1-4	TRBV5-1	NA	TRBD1	TGCGCCAGCAGCTCCCTTGAGGACAGGGGTACTAGTAAACTGTTTTTT	CASSSLEDRGTSKLFF
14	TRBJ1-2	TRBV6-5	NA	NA	TGTGCCAGCAGCCGACTTCAGGGTTCCTATGGCTACACCTTC	CASSRLQGSYGYTF
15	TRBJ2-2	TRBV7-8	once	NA	TGTGCCAGCAGCCACTTCGGCAGAAACACCGGGGAGCTGTTTTTT	CASSHFGRNTGELFF
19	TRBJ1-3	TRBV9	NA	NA	TGTGCCAGCAGCGTAGCTGGACCGGGGGACGGATACTCTGGAAACACCATATATTTT	CASSVAGPGDGYSGNTIYF
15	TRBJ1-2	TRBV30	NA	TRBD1	TGTGCCTGGAGTGCGACAGGGAGTGATGACTATGGCTACACCTTC	CAWSATGSDDYGYTF
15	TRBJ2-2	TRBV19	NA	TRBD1	TGTGCCTCAAAAACGGGACAGACGAACACCGGGGAGCTGTTTTTT	CASKTGQTNTGELFF
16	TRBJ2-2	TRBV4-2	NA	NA	TGTGCCAGCAGCCAAGCACGGGGAGGCGGCACCGGGGAGCTGTTTTTT	CASSQARGGGTGELFF
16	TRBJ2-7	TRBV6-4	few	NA	TGTGCCAGCAGTGACCCGCAGGTCGGGAGCTCCTACGAGCAGTACTTC	CASSDPQVGSSYEQYF
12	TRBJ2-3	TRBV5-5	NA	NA	TGTGCCAGCAGCACCCTCACAGATACGCAGTATTTT	CASSTLTDTQYF